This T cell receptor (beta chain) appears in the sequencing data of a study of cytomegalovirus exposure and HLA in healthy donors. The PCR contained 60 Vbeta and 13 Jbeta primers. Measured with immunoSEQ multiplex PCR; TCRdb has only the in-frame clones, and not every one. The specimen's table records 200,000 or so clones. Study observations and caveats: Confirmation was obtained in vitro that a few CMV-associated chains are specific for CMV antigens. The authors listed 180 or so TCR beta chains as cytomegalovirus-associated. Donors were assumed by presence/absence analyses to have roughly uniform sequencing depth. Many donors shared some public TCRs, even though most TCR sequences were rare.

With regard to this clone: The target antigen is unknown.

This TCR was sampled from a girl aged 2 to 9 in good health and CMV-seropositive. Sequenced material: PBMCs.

As DNA, the CDR3 is TGTGCCAGCAGTAGCCCCCAGGGCGCAGTGAGCAGCCAGCATTTT. Encoded protein: CASSSPQGAVSSQHF. The rearrangement uses TRBV28 and TRBJ1-5; D might be TRBD1 (5 bases). Germline CDR1 MDHEN, CDR2 SYDVKM. The CDR3 spans 15 residues. V lost 5 bases, J lost 12 bases, and 23 bases lay in between.